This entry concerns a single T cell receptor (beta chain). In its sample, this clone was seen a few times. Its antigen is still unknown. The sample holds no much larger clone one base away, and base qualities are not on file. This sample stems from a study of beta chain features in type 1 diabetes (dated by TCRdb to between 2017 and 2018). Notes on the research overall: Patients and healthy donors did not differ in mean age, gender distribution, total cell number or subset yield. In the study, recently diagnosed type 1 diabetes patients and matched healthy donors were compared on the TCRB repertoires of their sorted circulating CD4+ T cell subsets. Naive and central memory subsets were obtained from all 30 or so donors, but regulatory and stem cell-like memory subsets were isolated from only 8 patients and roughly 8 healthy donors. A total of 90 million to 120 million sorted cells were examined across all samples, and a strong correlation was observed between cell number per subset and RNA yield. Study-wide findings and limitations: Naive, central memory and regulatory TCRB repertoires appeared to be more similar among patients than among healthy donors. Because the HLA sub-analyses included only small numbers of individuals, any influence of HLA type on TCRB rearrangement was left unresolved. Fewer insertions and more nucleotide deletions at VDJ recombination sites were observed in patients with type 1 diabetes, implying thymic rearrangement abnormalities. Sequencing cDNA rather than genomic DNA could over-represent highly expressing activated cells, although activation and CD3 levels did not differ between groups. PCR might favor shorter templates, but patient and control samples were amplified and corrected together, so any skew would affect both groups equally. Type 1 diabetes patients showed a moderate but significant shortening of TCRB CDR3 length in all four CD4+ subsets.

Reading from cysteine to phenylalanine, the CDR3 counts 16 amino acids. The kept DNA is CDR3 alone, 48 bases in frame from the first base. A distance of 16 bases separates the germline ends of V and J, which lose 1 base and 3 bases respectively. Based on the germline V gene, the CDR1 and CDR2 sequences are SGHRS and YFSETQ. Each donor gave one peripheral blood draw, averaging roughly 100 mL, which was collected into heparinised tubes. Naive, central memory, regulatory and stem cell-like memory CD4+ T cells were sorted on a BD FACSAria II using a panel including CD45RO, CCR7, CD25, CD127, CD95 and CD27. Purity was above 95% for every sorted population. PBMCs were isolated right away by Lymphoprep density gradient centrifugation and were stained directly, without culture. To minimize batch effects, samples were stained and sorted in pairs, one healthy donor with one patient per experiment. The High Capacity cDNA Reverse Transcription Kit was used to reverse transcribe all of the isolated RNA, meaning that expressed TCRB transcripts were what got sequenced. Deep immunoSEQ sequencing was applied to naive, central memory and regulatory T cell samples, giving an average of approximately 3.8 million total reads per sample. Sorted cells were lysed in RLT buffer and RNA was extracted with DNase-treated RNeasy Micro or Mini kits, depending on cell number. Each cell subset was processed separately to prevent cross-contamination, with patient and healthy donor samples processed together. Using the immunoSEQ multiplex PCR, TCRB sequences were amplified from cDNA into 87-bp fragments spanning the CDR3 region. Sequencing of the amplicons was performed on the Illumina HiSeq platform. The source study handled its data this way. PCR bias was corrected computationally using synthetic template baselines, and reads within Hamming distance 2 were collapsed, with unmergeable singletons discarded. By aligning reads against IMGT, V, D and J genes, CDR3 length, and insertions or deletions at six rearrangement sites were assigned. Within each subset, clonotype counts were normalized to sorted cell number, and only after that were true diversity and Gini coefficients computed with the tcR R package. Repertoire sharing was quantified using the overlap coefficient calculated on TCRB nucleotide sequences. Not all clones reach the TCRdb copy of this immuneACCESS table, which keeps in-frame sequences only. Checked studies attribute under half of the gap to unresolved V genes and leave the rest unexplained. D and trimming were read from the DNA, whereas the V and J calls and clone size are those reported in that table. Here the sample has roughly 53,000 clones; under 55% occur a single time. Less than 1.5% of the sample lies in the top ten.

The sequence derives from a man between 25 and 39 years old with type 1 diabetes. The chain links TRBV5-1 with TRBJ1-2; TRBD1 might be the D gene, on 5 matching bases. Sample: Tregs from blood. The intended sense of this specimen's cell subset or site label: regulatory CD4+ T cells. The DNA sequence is TGCGCCAGCAGCTTGTCCTCCCCCGGGACTGACTATGGCTACACCTTC. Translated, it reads CASSLSSPGTDYGYTF.